Sequencing of this T cell receptor beta chain was carried out in a study of response to subunit inactivated influenza vaccine. Study-wide findings and caveats: That few new T cells are recruited by each seasonal influenza vaccination was the authors' suggestion.

CDR3 size: 15 residues. V lost 5 bases to trimming and J lost 6 bases, with 17 bases between them. Germline V gives CDR1 SGHTA, CDR2 FQGNSA. This clonotype was seen a few times. The antigen remains unidentified. TCRdb reprocessed the RT-PCR reads via MiXCR and lists one record per CDR3 protein. The sample has 150,000 to 200,000 distinct CDR3 sequences; approximately 11% are singletons. Sequencing was performed on non-naive T cells sorted from PBMCs, taken about 40 days after vaccination. The chain carries TRBV7-2 and TRBJ2-1; D unresolved. The origin of this receptor is a man aged 50 to 60 who received an inactivated influenza vaccine. The CDR3 DNA reads TGTGCCAGCAGCCTAGACGGTCCGGCCTTCAATGAGCAGTTCTTC. Translated, it gives CASSLDGPAFNEQFF.